These T cell receptor beta chains were read from a single sample in a study of tumor-infiltrating lymphocytes in primary liver carcinoma. A single record per CDR3 protein comes from TCRdb applying MiXCR to the multiplex PCR reads. The sample includes roughly 120,000 distinct CDR3 sequences, roughly 75% of them seen just once. The material sequenced was tumor-adjacent normal liver tissue. These receptors were taken from a woman aged 60-75 years with primary liver carcinoma and hepatitis B virus infection. Both conserved end residues are part of each CDR3. A D gene is named only where the DNA matches it firmly. The size field is filled for only some rows; it gives once, few, many or a size class.

clone_size,j_call,d_call,cdr3_length,v_call,cdr3_nt,cdr3_aa
-,TRBJ2-7,-,14,TRBV7-8,TGTGCCAGCAGCTCCCGTGGCGGTGTCTACGAGCGGTACTTC,CASSSRGGVYERYF
-,TRBJ1-1,-,15,TRBV5-3,TGTGCCAGAAGCCTGAGACGCAAATTGAACACTGAAGTTTTCTTT,CARSLRRKLNTEVFF
-,TRBJ1-1,-,17,TRBV6-1,TGCGCCAGCAGTGCAAGGAGTTCGGGGGTAAGGGACATCGAAGCTTTCTTT,CASSARSSGVRDIEAFF
-,TRBJ2-1,-,15,TRBV6-5,TGTGCCTGCAGGAGGGGACGAGGCTCCTACAATGAGCAGTTCTTC,CACRRGRGSYNEQFF
once,TRBJ2-3,TRBD1,15,TRBV29-1,TGCAGCGCCGCAGGGATAGGGGGCGCCACAGATACGGAGTATTTT,CSAAGIGGATDTEYF
-,TRBJ1-2,-,18,TRBV11-2,TGTGCCAGCAGCTTAGCATTTTTCGGACGTGGTGAAAACTGTGGCTACACCTTC,CASSLAFFGRGENCGYTF
-,TRBJ1-2,TRBD1,13,TRBV28,TGTGCCAGCAGTTTTTTTGGACAGGAGGGCTACACCTTC,CASSFFGQEGYTF
many,TRBJ1-2,-,17,TRBV5-6,TGTGCCAGCAGCCTAGATATCCCCGGAACTGACAACTATGGCTACACCTTC,CASSLDIPGTDNYGYTF
few,TRBJ2-2,TRBD1,17,TRBV11-3,TGTGCTAGCAGCCGTAATATGGTACAGGGGTTTACCGGGGAGCTGTTTTTT,CASSRNMVQGFTGELFF
-,TRBJ2-1,-,17,TRBV11-3,TGTGCCAGCAGCTTAAGTTCCGGACCAGCGGCCTACGATGAGCAGTTCTTC,CASSLSSGPAAYDEQFF
many,TRBJ2-3,TRBD2,14,TRBV30,TGTGCCTGGGATAGCGGGAGGTCGGCAGATACGCAGTATTTT,CAWDSGRSADTQYF
many,TRBJ2-1,TRBD1,13,TRBV7-8,TGTGCCAGCAGCCACGGGACAGGCAATGAGCAGTTCTTC,CASSHGTGNEQFF
-,TRBJ2-6,TRBD1,15,TRBV11-2,TGTGCCAGCAACCTAGGGGGCGCAGGGGCCGACGTCCTGACTTTC,CASNLGGAGADVLTF
few,TRBJ2-2,TRBD2,16,TRBV2,TGTGCCAGCAGGTATCAGAGCGGGAGTATCGCCGGGGAGCTGTTTTTT,CASRYQSGSIAGELFF
-,TRBJ2-2,-,17,TRBV13,TGTGCGAGCAGCTTGTCGAGCAGGATAGGCAACACCGTGGAGCTGTTTTTT,CASSLSSRIGNTVELFF
few,TRBJ1-4,-,13,TRBV28,TGTGCCACAACAGACTGGAAGACGGTGAAACTGTTTTTT,CATTDWKTVKLFF
-,TRBJ2-7,-,13,TRBV10-3,TGTGCCCCAACCGAATTGGGGGGTTACGAGCAATACTTC,CAPTELGGYEQYF
many,TRBJ2-1,TRBD2,16,TRBV28,TGTGCCAGCACCGCCACTAGCGGGAGATCTCCTAATGAGCAGTTCTTC,CASTATSGRSPNEQFF
many,TRBJ2-2,TRBD2,12,TRBV29-1,TGCAGCGGTGGGGAGGGCGTCGGGGAGCTGTTTTTT,CSGGEGVGELFF
-,TRBJ2-3,-,15,TRBV20-1,TGCAGTGCTAGAAGGGCCGACGGATCCGTAGATACGCAGTATTTT,CSARRADGSVDTQYF
-,TRBJ2-1,-,15,TRBV6-5,TGTGCCAGCGGGATAAGGACAGAAAGAAACAATGAGCAGTCCTTC,CASGIRTERNNEQSF
-,TRBJ2-3,TRBD2,16,TRBV5-4,TGTGCCAGCGGCCTGAGCGGGAGGGGTGGCACAGTTACGCAGTATTTT,CASGLSGRGGTVTQYF
many,TRBJ1-1,TRBD1,14,TRBV12-3/TRBV12-4,TGTGCCAGCAGTTTAAGGGGGCGAAGCACTGAAGCTTTCTTT,CASSLRGRSTEAFF
-,TRBJ2-1,-,14,TRBV4-2,TGTGTCGGCAGCCAAGGGGGCTCCTACAATGAGCAGTTCTTC,CVGSQGGSYNEQFF
-,TRBJ2-1,-,15,TRBV11-3,TGTGCCAGTAGTTTGCGTACTGGCGATTCCAATGAGCAGTTCTTC,CASSLRTGDSNEQFF
-,TRBJ2-2,-,16,TRBV28,TGTGCCAGCAGTTTAAATAGCGTCCAGGTGGTCGGGGAGCTGCTTTTT,CASSLNSVQVVGELLF
-,TRBJ1-2,-,12,TRBV18,TGTGCCAGCTCATTCGACAACTATGGCTACACCTTC,CASSFDNYGYTF
-,TRBJ2-5,-,16,TRBV11-2,TGTACCAGCAGCCAGGTCGCGACTGGCGGGTCCGGGACCCAGTACTTC,CTSSQVATGGSGTQYF
-,TRBJ2-2,TRBD1,15,TRBV5-6,TGTGCTAGCAGCTTGGGACAGCCTACCACCGGGAAGCTGTTTTTT,CASSLGQPTTGKLFF
-,TRBJ1-1,-,13,TRBV6-6,TGTGTCAGCAGTTACGGGGGTAGCACTGAAGTTTTCTTT,CVSSYGGSTEVFF
many,TRBJ2-3,TRBD2,17,TRBV11-2,TGTGCCAGCAGCTCCCCCGCCACTAGCGTAAACACAGATACGCAGTATTTT,CASSSPATSVNTDTQYF
-,TRBJ1-1,-,15,TRBV6-6,TGTGCCAGCAGTTACGATGATAGGCTGAACACTAAAGCTTTCTTT,CASSYDDRLNTKAFF
-,TRBJ2-1,-,13,TRBV6-6,TGTGCCAACAGTTACGGGAGCGTTGGACCCAAGTTCTTC,CANSYGSVGPKFF
once,TRBJ1-2,-,14,TRBV28,TGTGCCAGCAGCCCTCGGGTGGGCTGGTATGGGTACACCTTC,CASSPRVGWYGYTF
-,TRBJ2-3,-,13,TRBV11-2,TGTGCCAGCAGCTTGGCGGGACGGAATACGCAGTATTTT,CASSLAGRNTQYF
many,TRBJ1-5,-,15,TRBV6-1,TGTGCCAGCAGTAAAGGGGACCTAAGCAATCAGCCCCAGCATTTT,CASSKGDLSNQPQHF
-,TRBJ2-7,TRBD2,12,TRBV6-5,TGTGCCAGCAGTAGACTAGCGGGAGAGCTATACTTC,CASSRLAGELYF
-,TRBJ2-1,-,13,TRBV11-3,TGTGCGAGCAGGCGGGACAGATACAATGAGCAGTTCTTC,CASRRDRYNEQFF
-,TRBJ2-5,TRBD1,13,TRBV29-1,TGCAGCATTGGAACAGGGGGCAGTGAGACCCATTACTTC,CSIGTGGSETHYF
-,TRBJ2-3,TRBD1,13,TRBV30,TGTGCCTGGAGGGACCAGGGGACAGATACGCAGTTTTTT,CAWRDQGTDTQFF
-,TRBJ2-2,TRBD2,16,TRBV11-2,TGTGCCAACAGTAGACTAGCGGGTGTAGGCACCAGGGAGCTGTTTTTT,CANSRLAGVGTRELFF
-,TRBJ2-3,-,14,TRBV5-1,TGCGCCAGCAGCTTGGGGAGTGCCACAGATACGCAGTTTTTT,CASSLGSATDTQFF
-,TRBJ2-3,TRBD2,18,TRBV5-1,TGCGCCAGCAGCCCCCCCCTTGTAGCGGGAGATTTACCAGATACGCAGTATTTT,CASSPPLVAGDLPDTQYF
many,TRBJ2-7,-,13,TRBV28,TGTGCCATCGCCGGGACGGGGGCCTACGAGCAGTACTTC,CAIAGTGAYEQYF
-,TRBJ2-7,TRBD1,15,TRBV28,TGTGCCAGCAGACCCCCCCCAGGGGGCTCTTACGAGCAGTACTTC,CASRPPPGGSYEQYF